This entry concerns a single T cell receptor (beta chain). Its antigen is still unknown. The sample originates from a study of long-term antiretroviral therapy in people with HIV. Study context: It was about a decade before the 2015 immediate-ART recommendation that the earliest samples were taken.

Study-wide findings and caveats: Blood obtained between 2004 and 2017 may reflect older ART regimens.

Version v3.0 of the immunoSEQ assay ran at survey level. Sequencing used immunoSEQ multiplex PCR; TCRdb keeps in-frame clones, though not all of them. The sample shows tens of thousands of clones, around 81% of them seen only once. This TCR was recovered from a middle-aged man with HIV. Sequences were derived from unsorted PBMCs, sampled 1.6 years after starting antiretroviral therapy.

This chain's CDR3 is CASSQDSRGTGHNNEQFF. In nucleotides, the CDR3 is TGCGCCAGCAGCCAAGACTCGAGGGGGACAGGGCATAACAATGAGCAGTTCTTC. The V and J genes are TRBV4-1 and TRBJ2-1; TRBD1 matches at 9 bases. Germline trimming cut 0 bases from V and 5 bases from J; bases unmatched to any gene: 11. The CDR3 has 18 residues. Germline CDR1 reads MGHRA; CDR2 reads YSYEKL.